This T cell receptor beta chain was retrieved from a study of cytotoxic CD8 clonotypes in ibrutinib-treated CLL. The study's findings and limits: Exceeding age-matched healthy donors, baseline clonality also tracked the counts of circulating CD8+ T cells.

On this clone itself: What it binds is unknown.

The germline gives CDR1 PRHDT, CDR2 FYEKMQ (reference sequence). The CDR3 runs to 17 residues. V shed 5 bases and J 7 bases; nucleotides not matched to a gene: 18. Sequencing was performed with immunoSEQ multiplex PCR; in TCRdb, only in-frame clones are kept and a portion is missing. The sample has around 250,000 clones, around three quarters seen once; the top ten hold 15% to 17%. The genes are TRBV13 and TRBJ1-2; 8 bases are shared with TRBD1. The specimen was PBMCs, collected after 24 months of ibrutinib treatment. The TCR originated in a human donor with chronic lymphocytic leukemia. CDR3 nucleotides: TGTGCCAGCAGCCTACAGTGGGGTGGTTCAGGGGGCCTTGGCTACACCTTC. It codes for CASSLQWGGSGGLGYTF.